This TCR beta chain is drawn from a study of glioma-infiltrating T cells after dendritic cell vaccination. The time point here: after dendritic cell vaccination, including at tumor progression/relapse. Profiled with immunoSEQ multiplex PCR; TCRdb holds only in-frame clones, not every one. The table lists approximately 24,000 clones, over 85% of them singletons. Looked up from germline, CDR1 is KGHSH and CDR2 is LQKENI. V was shortened by 2 bases and J by 4 bases, with 5 bases between the two germline ends. The CDR3 has 13 amino acids. This specimen was blood, taken after dendritic cell vaccination. The sequence derives from a human donor with glioblastoma. V usage is TRBV18 and J usage is TRBJ1-4; D is unclear. In DNA form, the CDR3 reads TGTGCCAGCTCACCAAACGGTAATGAAAAACTGTTTTTT. It specifies CASSPNGNEKLFF. The whole variable domain, remainder taken from reference TRBV18 and TRBJ1-4, is NAGVMQNPRHLVRRRGQEARLRCSPMKGHSHVYWYRQLPEEGLKFMVYLQKENIIDESGMPKERFSAEFPKEGPSILRIQQVVRGDSAAYFCASSPNGNEKLFFGSGTQLSVL.